A selection of T cell receptor beta chains follows, all from one sample in a study of OX40 agonist ivuxolimab in advanced cancers. Sequencing was performed with immunoSEQ multiplex PCR; in TCRdb, only in-frame clones are kept and a portion is missing. This repertoire shows about 100,000 clones, 75% to 95% found once; its top ten account for about 0.49%. Sample: CD4+ or CD8+ T cells sorted from blood, taken in a trial of the OX40 agonist ivuxolimab. The receptors here all came from an adult with an advanced solid tumor such as melanoma, head and neck, liver or kidney cancer. CDR3s include the opening cysteine and the closing phenylalanine or tryptophan. D genes are given only for firm matches. Size values are once, few and many counts, or a class for expanded clones, and some rows have none.

abundance,d_gene,j_gene,v_gene,CDR3nt,CDR3aa
-,-,TRBJ2-3,TRBV7-9,TGTGCCAGCAGCTCCAGTGCTGGGGGTATGGTAGATACGCAGTATTTT,CASSSSAGGMVDTQYF
-,-,TRBJ2-7,TRBV6-1,TGTGCCAGCAGTGAGAACCCAAGAAATTACGAGCAGTACTTC,CASSENPRNYEQYF
-,TRBD2,TRBJ2-3,TRBV7-9,TGTGCCAGCAGCTTGTACCTAGCGGGACCTCCGGTCGGAGATACGCAGTATTTT,CASSLYLAGPPVGDTQYF
once,TRBD1,TRBJ2-3,TRBV19,TGTGCCAGTAGCCTAGGACAGGGGGCAGATACGCAGTATTTT,CASSLGQGADTQYF
-,-,TRBJ1-3,TRBV6-5,TGTGCCAGCAGTTTGGACAGCCAAGGAAACACCATATATTTT,CASSLDSQGNTIYF
-,-,TRBJ2-2,TRBV7-2,TGTGCCAGCAGCTTAGATCTGGGGGCCGGGGAGCTGTTTTTT,CASSLDLGAGELFF
-,TRBD1,TRBJ1-5,TRBV28,TGTGCCAGCAGTCGGCCGACAGGGGGCACTCAGCCCCAGCATTTT,CASSRPTGGTQPQHF
few,-,TRBJ1-1,TRBV19,TGTGCCAGTAGGACTACGGGGGGGATCACTGAAGCTTTCTTT,CASRTTGGITEAFF
-,-,TRBJ1-5,TRBV7-7,TGTGCTAGCAGCTTAGGGCACAACCATCAGCCCCAGCATTTT,CASSLGHNHQPQHF
-,TRBD1,TRBJ2-1,TRBV9,TGTGCCAGCAGCGGGGGACAGGGAAAAAATGAGCAGTTCTTC,CASSGGQGKNEQFF
-,TRBD2,TRBJ2-7,TRBV28,TGTGCCAGCAGTTCCTCCGGACTAGCGGGAGTGTACGAGCAGTACTTC,CASSSSGLAGVYEQYF
-,TRBD1,TRBJ1-1,TRBV7-9,TGTGCCAGCAGCTTACAGGGGGGGAACACTGAAGCTTTCTTT,CASSLQGGNTEAFF
-,TRBD2,TRBJ2-1,TRBV29-1,TGCAGCGTGGCGGGGGGGAGCTCCTACAATGAGCAGTTCTTC,CSVAGGSSYNEQFF
once,-,TRBJ2-1,TRBV6-5,TGTGCCAGCAGCATCGAGAGCGCATACAATGAGCAGTTCTTC,CASSIESAYNEQFF
-,-,TRBJ2-5,TRBV9,TGTGCCAGCAGCGTAGAACCGACTACCAAAGAGACCCAGTACTTC,CASSVEPTTKETQYF
-,TRBD1,TRBJ1-1,TRBV27,TGTGCCAGCAGTTACGGGGGGGACAGAAGGACTGAAGCTTTCTTT,CASSYGGDRRTEAFF
-,TRBD2,TRBJ2-1,TRBV19,TGTGCCAGTAGTATCCCCAGGGCTAGCGGGGTTTCCTACAATGAGCAGTTCTTC,CASSIPRASGVSYNEQFF
-,TRBD2,TRBJ2-1,TRBV7-3,TGTGCCAGCAGCTTGGGACTAGCGGGAGTTAATGAGCAGTTCTTC,CASSLGLAGVNEQFF
-,-,TRBJ1-1,TRBV6-6,TGTGCCAGCAGTCTCGGGGGCAGGCGGGTGAACACTGAAGCTTTCTTT,CASSLGGRRVNTEAFF
-,-,TRBJ1-1,TRBV6-5,TGTGCCAGCAGGTCAGACGGAATGAACACTGAAGCTTTCTTT,CASRSDGMNTEAFF
-,-,TRBJ1-1,TRBV28,TGTGCCAGCAGTCCCACGACCGGGACAAGGAACACTGAAGCTTTCTTT,CASSPTTGTRNTEAFF
-,-,TRBJ2-7,TRBV11-2,TGTGCCAGCAGCTTAGATCTAGCTCGCGAGCAGTACTTC,CASSLDLAREQYF
-,TRBD1,TRBJ2-7,TRBV28,TGTGCCAGCAGTTACGAGGGCCAGGGGGCAGGGCACGAGCAGTACTTC,CASSYEGQGAGHEQYF
-,-,TRBJ1-5,TRBV6-5,TGTGCCACCCGACAGAACAATCAGCCCCAGCATTTT,CATRQNNQPQHF
-,TRBD1,TRBJ1-2,TRBV7-2,TGTGCCAGCAGCTACGTGACAGGGGGCTTTGGCTACACCTTC,CASSYVTGGFGYTF
-,-,TRBJ2-5,TRBV2,TGTGCCAGCATCTTCGGGACCAACCAAGAGACCCAGTACTTC,CASIFGTNQETQYF
few,-,TRBJ1-5,TRBV6-6,TGTGCCAGCAGCACGGGTACTCGGCCCCAGCATTTT,CASSTGTRPQHF